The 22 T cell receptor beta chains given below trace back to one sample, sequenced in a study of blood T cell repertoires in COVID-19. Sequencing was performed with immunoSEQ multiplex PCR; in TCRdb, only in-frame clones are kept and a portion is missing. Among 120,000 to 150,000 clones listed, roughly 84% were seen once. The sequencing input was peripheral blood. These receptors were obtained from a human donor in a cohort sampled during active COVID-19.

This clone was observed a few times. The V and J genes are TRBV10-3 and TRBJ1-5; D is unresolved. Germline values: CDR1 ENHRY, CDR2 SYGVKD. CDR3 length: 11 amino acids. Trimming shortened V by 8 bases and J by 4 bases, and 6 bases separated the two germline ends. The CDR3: CAIGGNQPQHF. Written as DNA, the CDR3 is TGTGCCATCGGAGGAAATCAGCCCCAGCATTTT.

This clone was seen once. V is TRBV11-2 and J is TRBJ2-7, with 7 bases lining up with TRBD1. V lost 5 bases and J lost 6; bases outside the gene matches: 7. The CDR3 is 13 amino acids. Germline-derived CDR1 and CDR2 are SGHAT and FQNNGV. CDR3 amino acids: CASSTQGPGEQYV. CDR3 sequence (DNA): TGTGCCAGCAGCACACAGGGGCCCGGCGAGCAGTACGTC.

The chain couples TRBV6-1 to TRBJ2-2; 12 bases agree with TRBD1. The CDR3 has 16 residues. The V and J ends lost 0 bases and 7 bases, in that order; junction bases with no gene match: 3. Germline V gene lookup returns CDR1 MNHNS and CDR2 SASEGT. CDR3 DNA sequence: TGTGCCAGCAGTGAAGCGGGACAGGGGGCTGGCGGGGAGCTGTTTTTT. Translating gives CASSEAGQGAGGELFF.

The CDR3 nucleotides are TGTGCCAGCAGTCCTCGCCTAGCGGGACGCACAGATACGCAGTATTTT. This codes for CASSPRLAGRTDTQYF. The V call is TRBV7-9, the J call TRBJ2-3; TRBD2 matches 9 bases. Germline V lookup: CDR1 SEHNR, CDR2 FQNEAQ (reference sequence). V was pared by 6 bases and J by 1 base, with 8 bases of the junction left unmatched. This CDR3 has 16 residues.

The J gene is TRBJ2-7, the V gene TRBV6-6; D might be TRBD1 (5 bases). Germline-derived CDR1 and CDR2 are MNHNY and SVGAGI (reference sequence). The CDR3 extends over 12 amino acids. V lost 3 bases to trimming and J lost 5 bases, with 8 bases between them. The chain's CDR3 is CASSYPRDEQYF. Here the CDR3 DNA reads TGTGCCAGCAGTTATCCCAGGGACGAGCAGTACTTC.

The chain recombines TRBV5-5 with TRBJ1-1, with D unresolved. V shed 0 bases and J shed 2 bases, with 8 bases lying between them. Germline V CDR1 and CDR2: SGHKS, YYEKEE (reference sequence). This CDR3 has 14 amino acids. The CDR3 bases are TGTGCCAGCAGCTTGGTACAGATAAACACTGAAGCTTTCTTT. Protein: CASSLVQINTEAFF.

CDR3 protein: CASSQASSTGELFF. In DNA form, the CDR3 reads TGTGCCAGCAGCCAAGCATCCAGCACCGGGGAGCTGTTTTTT. The gene calls are TRBV4-2 and TRBJ2-2; D is unclear. The V end lost 1 base, the J end lost 4 bases, and 7 bases lay between the germline ends. The CDR3 runs to 14 residues. Germline CDR1 LGHNA, CDR2 YNFKEQ.

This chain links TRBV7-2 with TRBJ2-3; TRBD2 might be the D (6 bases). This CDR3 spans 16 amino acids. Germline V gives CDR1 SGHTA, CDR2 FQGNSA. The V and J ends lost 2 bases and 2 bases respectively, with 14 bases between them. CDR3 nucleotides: TGTGCCAGCAGCTTATTCGAACAGGACTACACAGATACGCAGTATTTT. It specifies CASSLFEQDYTDTQYF.

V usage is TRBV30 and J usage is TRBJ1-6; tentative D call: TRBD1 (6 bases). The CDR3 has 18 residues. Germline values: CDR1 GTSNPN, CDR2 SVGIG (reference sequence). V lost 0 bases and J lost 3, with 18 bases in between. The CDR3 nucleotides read TGTGCCTGGAGTGTTTTCCCTATAACAGGGAACTATAATTCACCCCTCCACTTT. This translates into CAWSVFPITGNYNSPLHF.

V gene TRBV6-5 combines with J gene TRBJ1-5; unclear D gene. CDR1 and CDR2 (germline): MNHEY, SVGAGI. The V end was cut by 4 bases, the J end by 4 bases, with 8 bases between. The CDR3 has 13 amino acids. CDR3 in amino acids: CASSSHTNQPQHF. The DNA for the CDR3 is TGTGCCAGCAGTTCCCACACGAATCAGCCCCAGCATTTT.

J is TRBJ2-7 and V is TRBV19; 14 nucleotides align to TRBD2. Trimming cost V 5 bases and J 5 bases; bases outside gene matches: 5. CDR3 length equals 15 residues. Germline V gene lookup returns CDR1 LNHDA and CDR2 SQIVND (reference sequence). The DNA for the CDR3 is TGTGCCAGTAGTGAGGGACTAGCGGGAGTAGACGAGCAGTACGTC. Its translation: CASSEGLAGVDEQYV.

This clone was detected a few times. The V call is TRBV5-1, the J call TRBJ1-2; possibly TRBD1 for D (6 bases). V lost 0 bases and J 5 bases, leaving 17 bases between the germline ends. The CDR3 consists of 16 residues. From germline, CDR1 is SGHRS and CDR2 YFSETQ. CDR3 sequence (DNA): TGCGCCAGCAGCTTGGCCGGAGTGGACAGAAAGTATGGCTACACCTTC. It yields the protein CASSLAGVDRKYGYTF.

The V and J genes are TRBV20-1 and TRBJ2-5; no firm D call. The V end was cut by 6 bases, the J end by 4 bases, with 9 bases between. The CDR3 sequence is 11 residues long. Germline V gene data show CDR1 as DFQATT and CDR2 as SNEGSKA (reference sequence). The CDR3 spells CSARTGETQYF. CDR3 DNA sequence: TGCAGTGCGAGAACCGGAGAGACCCAGTACTTC.

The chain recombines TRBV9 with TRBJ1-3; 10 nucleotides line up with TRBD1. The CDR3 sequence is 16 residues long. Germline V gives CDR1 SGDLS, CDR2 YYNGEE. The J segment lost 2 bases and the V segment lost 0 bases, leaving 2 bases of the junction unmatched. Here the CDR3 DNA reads TGTGCCAGCAGCGTAGGCGACAGGGGGCCTGGAAACACCATATATTTT. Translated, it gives CASSVGDRGPGNTIYF.

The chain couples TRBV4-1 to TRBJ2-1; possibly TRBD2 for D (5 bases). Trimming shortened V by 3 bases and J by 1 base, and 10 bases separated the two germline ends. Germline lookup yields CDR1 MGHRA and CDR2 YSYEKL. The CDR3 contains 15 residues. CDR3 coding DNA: TGCGCCAGCAGCCAGGCGGGCGGGTCCTACAATGAGCAGTTCTTC. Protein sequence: CASSQAGGSYNEQFF.

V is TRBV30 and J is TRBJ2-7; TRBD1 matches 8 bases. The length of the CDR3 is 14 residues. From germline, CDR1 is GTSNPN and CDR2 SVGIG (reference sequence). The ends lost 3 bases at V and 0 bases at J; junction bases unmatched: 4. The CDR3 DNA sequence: TGTGCCTGGAGGAACAGGGGGGACTCCTACGAGCAGTACTTC. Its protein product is CAWRNRGDSYEQYF.

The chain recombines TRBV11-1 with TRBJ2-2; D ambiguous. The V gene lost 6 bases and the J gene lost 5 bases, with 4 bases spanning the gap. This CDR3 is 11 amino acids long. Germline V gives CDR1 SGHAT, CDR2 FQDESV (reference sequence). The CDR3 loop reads CASSATGELFF. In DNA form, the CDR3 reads TGTGCCAGCAGTGCGACCGGGGAGCTGTTTTTT.

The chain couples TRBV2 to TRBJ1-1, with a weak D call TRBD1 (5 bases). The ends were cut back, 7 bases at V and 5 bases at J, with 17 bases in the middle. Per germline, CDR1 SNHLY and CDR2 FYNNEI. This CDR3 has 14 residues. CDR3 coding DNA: TGTGCCAGCACCGAGGGACGGGGGAGGACTGAAGCTTTCTTT. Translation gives CASTEGRGRTEAFF.

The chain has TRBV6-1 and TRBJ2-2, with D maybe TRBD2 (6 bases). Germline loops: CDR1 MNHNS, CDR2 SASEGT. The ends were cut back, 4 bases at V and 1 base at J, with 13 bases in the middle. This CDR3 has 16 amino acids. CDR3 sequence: CASSGVFGGNTGELFF. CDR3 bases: TGTGCCAGCAGTGGGGTCTTCGGGGGGAACACCGGGGAGCTGTTTTTT.

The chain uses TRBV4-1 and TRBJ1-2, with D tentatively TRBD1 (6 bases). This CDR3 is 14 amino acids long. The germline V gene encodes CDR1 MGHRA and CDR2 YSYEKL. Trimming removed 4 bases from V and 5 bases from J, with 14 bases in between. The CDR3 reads CASSPPGEGYGYTF. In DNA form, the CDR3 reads TGCGCCAGCAGCCCTCCAGGGGAAGGATATGGCTACACCTTC.

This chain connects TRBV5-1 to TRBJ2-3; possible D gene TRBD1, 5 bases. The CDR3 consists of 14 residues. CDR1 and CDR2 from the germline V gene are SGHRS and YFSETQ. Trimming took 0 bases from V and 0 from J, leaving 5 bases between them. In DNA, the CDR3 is TGCGCCAGCAGCTTGGGACAGAGCACAGATACGCAGTATTTT. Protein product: CASSLGQSTDTQYF.

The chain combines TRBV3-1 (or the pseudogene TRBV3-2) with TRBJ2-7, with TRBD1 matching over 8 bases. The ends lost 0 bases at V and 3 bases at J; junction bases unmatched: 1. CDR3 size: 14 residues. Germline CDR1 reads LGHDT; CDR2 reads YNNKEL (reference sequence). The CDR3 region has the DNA TGTGCCAGCAGCCAAGACGGACAGGGCTACGAGCAGTACTTC. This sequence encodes CASSQDGQGYEQYF.